The 12 T cell receptor beta chains below were found in one sample sequenced in a study of cytomegalovirus exposure and HLA in healthy donors. Both 60 Vbeta primers and 13 Jbeta primers went into the PCR. Sequencing was performed with immunoSEQ multiplex PCR; in TCRdb, only in-frame clones are kept and a portion is missing. The sample comprises over 150,000 clones, around 64% of which are singletons, and approximately 3% rests with the top ten. The sample comprised PBMCs. Receptor source: a woman between 25 and 40 years old in good health and CMV-seronegative.

This clone was seen more than once but under ten times. The chain combines TRBV29-1 with TRBJ2-3; the match to TRBD2 covers 12 bases. The CDR3 totals 15 residues. CDR1 is SQVTM, CDR2 ANQGSEA, per germline. The trim removed 6 bases at V and 0 bases at J, leaving 4 bases unmatched. This chain's CDR3 is CSVRTSGTSTDTQYF. The CDR3 nucleotides are TGCAGCGTCCGGACTAGCGGGACTAGCACAGATACGCAGTATTTT.

In this sample, this clone turned up a few times. The V and J genes are TRBV4-2 and TRBJ1-2, with D unclear. Trimming took 0 bases from V and 6 from J, leaving 14 bases between them. Germline V gene lookup returns CDR1 LGHNA and CDR2 YNFKEQ. The CDR3 is 15 residues long. The CDR3, as DNA: TGTGCCAGCAGCCAAGATTACGCGGTAGCTAATGGCTACACCTTC. Its protein product is CASSQDYAVANGYTF.

The chain recombines TRBV6-1 with TRBJ1-4; TRBD1 agrees at 8 bases. CDR1 MNHNS and CDR2 SASEGT come from the germline V gene. The CDR3 runs 14 residues. Trimming cost V 4 bases and J 8 bases; bases outside gene matches: 6. CDR3 in DNA: TGTGCCAGCAGTGGGACAGGGTGGGCGGAAAAACTGTTTTTT. Translating gives CASSGTGWAEKLFF.

This clone was seen only a few times. The CDR3 sequence is CASTVTGGLATNEKLFF. For the CDR3, the DNA is TGTGCCAGCACCGTGACGGGGGGTCTTGCAACTAATGAAAAACTGTTTTTT. The chain employs TRBV5-6 and TRBJ1-4; D possibly corresponds to TRBD1 (5 bases). The CDR3 has 17 residues. Germline lookup yields CDR1 SGHDT and CDR2 YYEEEE. V was clipped by 6 bases and J by 0 bases, with 18 bases between them.

The chain uses TRBV6-5 and TRBJ1-1; 9 positions match TRBD1. This CDR3 spans 15 amino acids. Germline CDR1 and CDR2: MNHEY and SVGAGI. The J segment lost 3 bases and the V segment lost 6 bases, leaving 8 bases of the junction unmatched. CDR3 nucleotide sequence: TGTGCCAGCAGAACAAGACAGGGGGGGGACACTGAAGCTTTCTTT. Protein: CASRTRQGGDTEAFF.

This chain connects TRBV5-1 to TRBJ1-4; D gene ambiguous. Germline V gene sequence: CDR1 SGHRS, CDR2 YFSETQ. CDR3 size: 16 residues. V was trimmed by 0 bases and J by 6 bases, leaving 15 bases between them. The CDR3 loop is CASSLGATYLYEKLFF. For the CDR3, the DNA is TGCGCCAGCAGCTTGGGGGCTACTTATCTTTATGAAAAACTGTTTTTT.

This clone was observed a few times. The V and J genes are TRBV19 and TRBJ1-5, with a weak D call TRBD1 (5 bases). V shed 0 bases and J shed 3 bases, with 18 bases lying between them. CDR1 LNHDA and CDR2 SQIVND come from the germline V gene (reference sequence). There are 18 residues in the CDR3. CDR3 sequence reads: CASSIEPAGQGYNQPQHF. Here the CDR3 DNA reads TGTGCCAGTAGTATAGAACCCGCAGGACAAGGATACAATCAGCCCCAGCATTTT.

The chain couples TRBV9 to TRBJ2-2; no clear D gene. Germline CDR1 reads SGDLS; CDR2 reads YYNGEE. The CDR3 is 14 amino acids. The V end was cut by 0 bases, the J end by 3 bases, with 6 bases between. The CDR3 DNA sequence: TGTGCCAGCAGCGTAGTCGGTTACACCGGGGAGCTGTTTTTT. As protein: CASSVVGYTGELFF.

The chain uses TRBV13 and TRBJ2-6; D call uncertain. The V and J ends lost 0 bases and 0 bases respectively, with 6 bases between them. Germline-derived CDR1 and CDR2 are PRHDT and FYEKMQ (reference sequence). The CDR3 covers 16 residues. CDR3 sequence: CASSLGLTSGANVLTF. CDR3 DNA sequence: TGTGCCAGCAGCTTAGGCCTAACCTCTGGGGCCAACGTCCTGACTTTC.

The chain links TRBV28 to TRBJ1-2; possible D gene TRBD1, 6 bases. Germline CDR1 and CDR2: MDHEN and SYDVKM. V was clipped by 3 bases and J by 7 bases, with 12 bases between them. This CDR3 is built from 13 residues. CDR3 in amino acids: CASSLYRVVGYTF. CDR3 nucleotides: TGTGCCAGCAGTTTGTACAGGGTGGTTGGCTACACCTTC.

The chain joins TRBV6-1 to TRBJ2-3; D possibly corresponds to TRBD2 (5 bases). CDR3 length: 15 amino acids. Trimming stripped 2 bases from V and 5 bases from J, with 14 bases between. CDR1 MNHNS and CDR2 SASEGT come from the germline V gene. CDR3: CASSEWPGSGDTQYF. The DNA of the CDR3 is TGTGCCAGCAGTGAATGGCCGGGATCGGGAGATACGCAGTATTTT.

This clone was observed a few times. V and J are TRBV19 and TRBJ1-5, with D unresolved. Trimming removed 6 bases at V and 5 bases at J, with 11 bases between. Looked up from germline, CDR1 is LNHDA and CDR2 is SQIVND (reference sequence). This CDR3 contains 13 residues. The CDR3 sequence is CASRVSRHQPQHF. CDR3 DNA: TGTGCCAGTAGGGTGTCGAGGCATCAGCCCCAGCATTTT.